These 13 T cell receptor beta chains share one sample of origin, sequenced in a study of blood T cell repertoires in COVID-19. Some clones are missing from TCRdb's copy, which holds only in-frame ones; the method was immunoSEQ multiplex PCR. The sample has a few hundred thousand clones; about four fifths are singletons. What was sequenced was PBMCs or T cells enriched from blood (not recorded which). Receptors originate from a woman aged 40 to 55 with acute COVID-19.

CDR3 in DNA: TGTGCCACCAGCATGGACAGGGCTAATGAAAAACTGTTTTTT. This encodes CATSMDRANEKLFF. The chain combines TRBV15 with TRBJ1-4, with 8 bases identical to TRBD1. With 4 bases clipped from V and 3 bases from J, the junction kept 1 base outside the gene matches. Germline assignment: CDR1 LNHNV and CDR2 YYDKDF (reference sequence). This CDR3 region has 14 residues.

V is TRBV7-8 and J is TRBJ2-7; 9 nucleotides match TRBD2. The CDR3 contains 20 residues. Germline CDR1 SGHVS, CDR2 FQNEAQ. Trimming at V came to 5 bases and at J to 3 bases, leaving 23 bases not matched to a gene. CDR3 DNA: TGTGCCAGCAGCGGAAATACGGAGGTTAAGACTAGCGGAGTCTTCTACGAGCAGTACTTC. Translated: CASSGNTEVKTSGVFYEQYF.

The chain joins TRBV2 to TRBJ2-3, with 8 bases matching TRBD1. The CDR3 sequence is 14 residues long. With 4 bases clipped from V and 2 bases from J, the junction kept 2 bases outside the gene matches. Per germline, CDR1 SNHLY and CDR2 FYNNEI. The DNA for the CDR3 is TGTGCCAGCAGTGGGGACAGGTACACAGATACGCAGTATTTT. Its translation: CASSGDRYTDTQYF.

The V gene is TRBV5-1, the J gene TRBJ1-4, with 10 bases matching TRBD1. The V gene end was trimmed by 4 bases and the J gene end by 8 bases; junction bases not matched to a gene: 8. The germline V gene encodes CDR1 SGHRS and CDR2 YFSETQ. The CDR3 is 15 amino acids. CDR3 in amino acids: CASSAPGQGREKLFF. Here the CDR3 DNA reads TGCGCCAGCAGCGCCCCGGGACAGGGGAGAGAAAAACTGTTTTTT.

This sequence joins TRBV27 and TRBJ2-7; perhaps TRBD2 as D (5 bases). V shed 3 bases and J shed 1 base, with 7 bases lying between them. CDR3 length: 13 residues. Germline CDR1 reads MNHEY; CDR2 reads SMNVEV (reference sequence). This CDR3 reads CASSFSASYEQYF. In DNA form, the CDR3 reads TGTGCCAGCAGTTTTAGCGCTTCCTACGAGCAGTACTTC.

This chain uses TRBV29-1 with TRBJ2-1; D gene uncertain. Germline V lookup: CDR1 SQVTM, CDR2 ANQGSEA. Between the trimmed V and J ends, which lost 2 bases and 5 bases, there was a span of 7 bases. The CDR3 spans 12 residues. DNA for the CDR3: TGCAGCGTTGAACCCAGGAACAATGAGCAGTTCTTC. It yields the protein CSVEPRNNEQFF.

J is TRBJ2-7 and V is TRBV30, with TRBD1 matching over 7 bases. The CDR3 is 15 residues long. The V segment lost 5 bases and the J segment 4 bases; nucleotides outside the gene matches: 14. The V gene's germline CDR1 is GTSNPN and CDR2 SVGIG (reference sequence). CDR3 in amino acids: CAWGFPGRGLYEQYF. DNA for the CDR3: TGTGCCTGGGGTTTCCCGGGTAGGGGGCTATACGAGCAGTACTTC.

This chain links TRBV11-2 with TRBJ2-5, with 9 bases lining up with TRBD1. This CDR3 is 16 amino acids long. From germline, CDR1 is SGHAT and CDR2 FQNNGV. Trimming cost V 3 bases and J 2 bases; bases outside gene matches: 7. The CDR3 loop is CASSFFGQGSQETQYF. The DNA of the CDR3 is TGTGCCAGCAGCTTTTTCGGACAGGGGAGTCAAGAGACCCAGTACTTC.

The CDR3 nucleotides read TGCAGCGTTGGGACAGGGGACTATGGCTACACCTTC. Translated: CSVGTGDYGYTF. The V call is TRBV29-1, the J call TRBJ1-2; TRBD1 aligns across 9 bases. The CDR3 runs to 12 residues. CDR1 is SQVTM and CDR2 is ANQGSEA in the germline V gene. V lost 4 bases and J lost 3; bases outside the gene matches: 0.

This clone was counted only a few times. The rearrangement joins TRBV4-3 to TRBJ1-3, with 7 bases identical to TRBD1. V trimming: 0 bases; J trimming: 11 bases; junction bases outside the gene matches: 10. Per germline, CDR1 LGHNA and CDR2 YSLEER. The CDR3 extends over 15 amino acids. CDR3 loop: CASSQDTFGTGAIYF. The CDR3 nucleotides read TGCGCCAGCAGCCAAGATACTTTCGGAACAGGGGCCATATATTTT.

The rearrangement joins TRBV29-1 to TRBJ1-5, with 12 positions matching TRBD1. The CDR3 is 19 residues long. V trimming: 1 base; J trimming: 3 bases; junction bases outside the gene matches: 13. CDR1 and CDR2 from the germline V gene are SQVTM and ANQGSEA. DNA of the CDR3: TGCAGCGTTGAAGGTCACCGGGACAGGGGGCGCGGAATCAATCAGCCCCAGCATTTT. Amino acid sequence: CSVEGHRDRGRGINQPQHF.

This chain joins TRBV7-6 and TRBJ2-7; 7 bases fit TRBD1. Germline assignment: CDR1 SGHVS and CDR2 FNYEAQ. The ends lost 5 bases at V and 4 bases at J; junction bases unmatched: 5. The CDR3 is made up of 13 amino acids. This CDR3 reads CASSHNRGYEQYF. Here the CDR3 DNA reads TGTGCCAGCAGCCATAACAGGGGATACGAGCAGTACTTC.

The rearrangement uses TRBV3-1 (or the pseudogene TRBV3-2) and TRBJ1-2; no clear D gene. The CDR3 has 13 residues. CDR1 is LGHDT and CDR2 is YNNKEL in the germline V gene (reference sequence). Trimming took off 4 bases at V and 4 bases at J, with 10 bases between the two ends. The CDR3: CASSLAAPYGYTF. The CDR3 DNA reads TGTGCCAGCAGCCTCGCGGCCCCCTATGGCTACACCTTC.